This T cell receptor beta chain was captured in a study of blood T cell repertoires in COVID-19 (dated by TCRdb to the early 2020s). About the full investigation: The collaborator samples originated in the United States, Italy and Spain and spanned the acute and convalescent phases of COVID-19. A de-identified subject ID, COVID-19 status, age in years and sex were almost always included in the sample metadata. The dataset comprised deeply sampled blood TCRbeta repertoires from subjects exposed to, actively infected with, or recovered from COVID-19. The repertoires were released in a freely available public database meant as a resource for research on the immune response to SARS-CoV-2. The samples were drawn from the first 160 participants of the ongoing ImmuneRACE study and from over a thousand subjects provided by 6 global collaborators. Where HLA class I and class II types were available, the types were taken from metadata supplied by the sample provider, not from assay-based typing. The material from the prospective study consisted of cDNA or gDNA derived from T cells, B-cell-depleted T cells, or PBMCs.

In the prospective study, participants were roughly 18 to 95 years old, resided in about two dozen geographic areas of the United States, and were enrolled through a virtual design. In the prospective study, cohorts were assigned on the basis of participant-reported clinical history obtained from a screening survey and a study questionnaire. Mobile phlebotomists in the prospective study collected whole blood, serum and a nasopharyngeal or oropharyngeal swab from every participant. Prospective study participants could optionally give additional blood draws and questionnaires over a roughly two-month period. Before DNA extraction, blood samples from the prospective study were shipped at room temperature or frozen. TCRbeta CDR3 regions were amplified from genomic DNA using the immunoSEQ Assay, a bias-controlled multiplex PCR. The authors' analysis ran thus. Nucleated cell counts per sample were estimated from amplification of reference gene primers within the assay. To quantify the absolute abundance of each unique TCRbeta CDR3 rearrangement, sequence reads were collapsed and filtered. For each sample, productive Simpson clonality was calculated by taking the square root of Simpson's diversity index across productive rearrangements. TCRdb provides this immuneACCESS table in a form limited to in-frame rearrangements. Some clones are lacking; in checked studies, under half of them reflect an unresolved V gene, and why the rest are absent is not known. That table supplies the V and J calls and clone size; D and trimming were determined from the DNA. The sample table holds over 350,000 clones, of which about 85% were seen once. The top ten clonotypes cover about 2.1% of the sample.

CDR1 and CDR2 were assigned from the germline V gene as SNHLY and FYNNEI. V is pared back by 6 bases and J by 4 bases, with 13 bases lying between the germline termini. From cysteine to phenylalanine, the CDR3 is 14 amino acids long. The only DNA kept is the CDR3, 42 bases in frame from the first base. This clone was detected only once. Its cognate antigen has yet to be identified. Base quality data are lacking; no much larger clone is found one base away. Beyond this particular receptor, the publication reports: How much clinical and demographic metadata was included differed by source and by participant, and the metadata was provided uncurated.

The V and J segments used are TRBV2 and TRBJ1-3; matching of 5 bases hints at TRBD1 as the D gene. This receptor was obtained from a woman under 30 with acute COVID-19. The source material was PBMCs or T cells enriched from blood (not recorded which). Here the CDR3 is given as CASRARVYGNTIYF. DNA sequence: TGTGCCAGCAGAGCCAGGGTGTACGGAAACACCATATATTTT. The CDR3, completed at both ends by the reference TRBV2 and TRBJ1-3 genes, gives the full variable domain EPEVTQTPSHQVTQMGQEVILRCVPISNHLYFYWYRQILGQKVEFLVSFYNNEISEKSEIFDDQFSVERPDGSNFTLKIRSTKLEDSAMYFCASRARVYGNTIYFGEGSWLTVV.